This paragraph covers one TCR beta chain sequence. Its antigen is as yet unknown. The data were produced by immunoSEQ multiplex PCR, yet TCRdb's version contains in-frame clones alone and is incomplete. The sample comprises about 43,000 clones, roughly 82% of which are singletons, and more than 1.4% rests with the top ten. For 10 days, 10^5 sorted CD4+ cells grew with T cell-depleted PBMCs and CEF. CDR3 length equals 13 residues. V was shortened by 4 bases and J by 9 bases, with 13 bases between the two germline ends. Germline loops: CDR1 MNHEY, CDR2 SVGAGI. This entry belongs to a study of CD4 T cells in relation to SARS-CoV-2 and coronaviruses.

The chain recombines TRBV6-5 with TRBJ2-1, with D perhaps TRBD2 (7 bases). This clonotype was obtained from an adult with COVID-19. The sequencing sample was made of naive CD4+ T cells from PBMCs, cultured in vitro. The subset is: naive CD4+ T cells isolated by negative enrichment. The CDR3 loop is CASSSQGGGEQFF. CDR3 in DNA: TGTGCCAGCAGTTCCCAAGGGGGGGGTGAGCAGTTCTTC.